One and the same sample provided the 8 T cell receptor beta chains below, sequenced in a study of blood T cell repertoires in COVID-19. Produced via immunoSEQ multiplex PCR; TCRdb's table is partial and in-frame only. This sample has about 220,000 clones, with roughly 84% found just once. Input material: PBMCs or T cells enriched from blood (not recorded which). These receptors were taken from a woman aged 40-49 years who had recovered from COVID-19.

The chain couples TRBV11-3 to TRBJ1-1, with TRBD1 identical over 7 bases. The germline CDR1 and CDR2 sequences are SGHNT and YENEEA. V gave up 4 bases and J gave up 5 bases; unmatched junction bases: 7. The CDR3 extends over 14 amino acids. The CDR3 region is CASSSGTVGTEAFF. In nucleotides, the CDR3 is TGTGCCAGCAGCTCCGGGACAGTCGGTACTGAAGCTTTCTTT.

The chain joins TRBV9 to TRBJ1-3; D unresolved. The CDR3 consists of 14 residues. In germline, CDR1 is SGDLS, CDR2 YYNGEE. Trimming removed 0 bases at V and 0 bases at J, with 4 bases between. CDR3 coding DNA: TGTGCCAGCAGCGTAGCGGGCTCTGGAAACACCATATATTTT. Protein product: CASSVAGSGNTIYF.

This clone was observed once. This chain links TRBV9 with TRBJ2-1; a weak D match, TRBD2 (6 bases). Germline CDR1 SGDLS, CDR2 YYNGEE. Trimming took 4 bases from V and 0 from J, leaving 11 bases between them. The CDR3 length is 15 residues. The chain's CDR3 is CASSPIAASYNEQFF. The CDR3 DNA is TGTGCCAGCAGCCCTATAGCGGCCTCCTACAATGAGCAGTTCTTC.

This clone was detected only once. The CDR3 DNA reads as TGTGCCAGCAGTCCCCGAGCGGGATTAGGGACAGATACGCAGTATTTT. Translated, it gives CASSPRAGLGTDTQYF. The gene calls are TRBV27 and TRBJ2-3; 7 nucleotides align to TRBD2. The CDR3 has 16 amino acids. Germline CDR1 reads MNHEY; CDR2 reads SMNVEV (reference sequence). The ends lost 5 bases at V and 3 bases at J; junction bases unmatched: 11.

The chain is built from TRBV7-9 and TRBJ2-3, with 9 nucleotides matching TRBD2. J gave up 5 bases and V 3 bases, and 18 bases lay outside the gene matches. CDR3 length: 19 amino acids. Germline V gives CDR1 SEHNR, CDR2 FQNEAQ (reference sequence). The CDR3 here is CASSFAVAGGRKEKDTQYF. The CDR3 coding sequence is TGTGCCAGCAGCTTCGCCGTGGCGGGAGGGAGGAAGGAGAAAGATACGCAGTATTTT.

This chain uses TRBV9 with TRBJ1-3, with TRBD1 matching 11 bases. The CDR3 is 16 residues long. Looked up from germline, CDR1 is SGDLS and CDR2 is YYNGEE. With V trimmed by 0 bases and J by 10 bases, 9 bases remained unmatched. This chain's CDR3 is CASSVGGPGQGETIYF. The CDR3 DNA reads TGTGCCAGCAGCGTAGGAGGTCCGGGACAGGGGGAGACCATATATTTT.

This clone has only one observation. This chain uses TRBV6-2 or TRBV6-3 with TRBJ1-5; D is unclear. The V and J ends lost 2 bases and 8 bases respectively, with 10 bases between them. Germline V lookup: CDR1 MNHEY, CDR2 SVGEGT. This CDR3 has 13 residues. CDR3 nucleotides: TGTGCCAGCAGTTACCCTAGGATCGAGCCCCAGCATTTT. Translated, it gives CASSYPRIEPQHF.

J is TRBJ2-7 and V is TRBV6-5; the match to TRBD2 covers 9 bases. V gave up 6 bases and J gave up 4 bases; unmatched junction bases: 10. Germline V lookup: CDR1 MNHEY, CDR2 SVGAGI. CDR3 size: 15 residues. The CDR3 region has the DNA TGTGCCAGCAGCTTCGGACTAGCGCGGGGATACGAGCAGTACGTC. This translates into CASSFGLARGYEQYV.